The T cell receptor beta chain under discussion was sequenced for a study of a mutant IDH1 vaccine in newly diagnosed glioma. The wider study: Most patients had received both radiotherapy and temozolomide, the prior options being radiotherapy, temozolomide, or both.

The CDR3 has 11 residues. Germline values: CDR1 SGHVS, CDR2 FQNEAQ. V lost 5 bases to trimming and J lost 12 bases; unmatched junction nucleotides: 7. Assay used: immunoSEQ multiplex PCR; TCRdb lists only in-frame clones, some missing. The sample includes tens of thousands of clones, 91% of them seen just once. Time point specified: baseline, week 1 (first vaccination visit). The sample's treatment: pre-vaccination baseline after standard-of-care therapy. Donors harbored newly found WHO grade 3 or 4 IDH1-mutant, ATRX-lost astrocytomas. Material: PBMCs, obtained from a glioma patient treated with radiotherapy, temozolomide or both. The sequence was collected from a man between 50 and 59 years old with glioma. The rearrangement uses TRBV7-8 and TRBJ2-7, with 7 nucleotides matching TRBD2. The CDR3 spells CASSLQRGWYF. CDR3 in DNA: TGTGCCAGCAGCCTCCAGCGGGGTTGGTACTTC.